These 20 T cell receptor beta chains share one sample of origin, sequenced in a study of blood T cell repertoires in COVID-19. TCRdb's table, derived via immunoSEQ multiplex PCR, lists solely in-frame clones and lacks some. Altogether under 250,000 clones are present, around 81% being singletons, with the ten largest covering roughly 4.3%. The sequencing sample was made of PBMCs or T cells enriched from blood (not recorded which). These receptors were obtained from a man younger than 40 with acute COVID-19.

The chain links TRBV5-5 to TRBJ1-1, with 9 bases lining up with TRBD1. Trimming removed 4 bases from V and 4 bases from J; junction bases left unmatched: 17. This CDR3 spans 18 amino acids. Germline V gene sequence: CDR1 SGHKS, CDR2 YYEKEE (reference sequence). The CDR3 spells CASSPILRDRVIATEAFF. The CDR3, as DNA: TGTGCCAGCAGCCCAATACTAAGGGACAGGGTAATTGCCACTGAAGCTTTCTTT.

V gene TRBV5-1 combines with J gene TRBJ2-5; TRBD2 matches 8 bases. Germline values: CDR1 SGHRS, CDR2 YFSETQ. V shed 6 bases and J 5 bases; nucleotides not matched to a gene: 12. The length of the CDR3 is 15 residues. The CDR3 here is CASTRDSTGGETQYF. DNA of the CDR3: TGCGCCAGCACTCGGGACTCCACGGGGGGGGAGACCCAGTACTTC.

The rearrangement uses TRBV7-3 and TRBJ2-1; 9 nucleotides agree with TRBD1. Losses at the gene ends were 0 bases for V and 13 bases for J; bases not matched to a gene: 1. There are 12 residues in the CDR3. Germline CDR1 SGHTA, CDR2 FQGTGA. CDR3 residues: CASSLTGQGQFF. In DNA form, the CDR3 reads TGTGCCAGCAGCTTAACGGGACAGGGCCAGTTCTTC. The full variable domain, its missing parts supplied by reference TRBV7-3 and TRBJ2-1, is GAGVSQTPSNKVTEKGKYVELRCDPISGHTALYWYRQSLGQGPEFLIYFQGTGAADDSGLPNDRFFAVRPEGSVSTLKIQRTERGDSAVYLCASSLTGQGQFFGPGTRLTVL.

V is TRBV21-1 and J is TRBJ2-5; the D call of TRBD2 is as the table states it, not checked on the DNA. TRBV21-1 is given as a pseudogene. The CDR3 contains 14 residues. CDR3 region: CASPPAGGPETQYF. The DNA of the CDR3 is TGTGCCAGCCCCCCTGCGGGGGGGCCGGAGACCCAGTACTTC.

This sequence joins TRBV21-1 and TRBJ1-1; TRBD1 reflects the table's D call only, with no check against the DNA. TRBV21-1 is flagged as a pseudogene. The CDR3 has 13 amino acids. Here the CDR3 DNA reads TGTGCCAGCAGCAAGACAGGGAACACTGAAGCTTTCTTT. As protein: CASSKTGNTEAFF.

In its sample, this clone was seen once. The genes are TRBV6-5 and TRBJ1-5; 7 bases are shared with TRBD1. The V gene end was trimmed by 6 bases and the J gene end by 6 bases; junction bases not matched to a gene: 5. The CDR3 covers 13 residues. CDR1 MNHEY and CDR2 SVGAGI come from the germline V gene. In DNA, the CDR3 is TGTGCCAGCAGCCGACAGGGCCCTCAGCCCCAGCATTTT. It encodes CASSRQGPQPQHF.

The chain couples TRBV5-1 to TRBJ2-5; 9 bases map to TRBD1. V gave up 2 bases and J gave up 4 bases; unmatched junction bases: 3. The CDR3 loop spans 14 amino acids. Germline-derived CDR1 and CDR2 are SGHRS and YFSETQ. The DNA of the CDR3 is TGCGCCAGCAGCTTTGGGACAGGGAGAGAGACCCAGTACTTC. The encoded protein is CASSFGTGRETQYF.

This clone was seen only a few times. The V call is TRBV11-2, the J call TRBJ2-7; 8 bases line up with TRBD1. J was trimmed by 7 bases and V by 5 bases; bases with no gene match: 4. The germline V gene has CDR1 SGHAT and CDR2 FQNNGV. This CDR3 has 12 residues. The CDR3 DNA reads as TGTGCCAGCAGCAACAGGGGGAGTGAGCAGTACTTC. It is translated as CASSNRGSEQYF.

The rearrangement joins TRBV19 to TRBJ1-3, with 8 bases identical to TRBD1. V shed 2 bases and J 4 bases; nucleotides not matched to a gene: 4. This CDR3 contains 15 residues. Germline CDR1 is LNHDA and CDR2 is SQIVND (reference sequence). The chain's CDR3 is CASSIRAGGGNTIYF. CDR3 bases: TGTGCCAGTAGTATAAGGGCAGGGGGCGGAAACACCATATATTTT.

This clone was detected only a few times. This chain's CDR3 is CASSPVGSSYEQYF. The DNA of the CDR3 is TGCGCCAGCAGCCCGGTCGGTAGCTCCTACGAGCAGTACTTC. J is TRBJ2-7 and V is TRBV5-1; unclear D gene. Trimming removed 4 bases from V and 0 bases from J, with 11 bases in between. The germline CDR1 and CDR2 sequences are SGHRS and YFSETQ. The CDR3 is 14 residues long.

In this sample, this clone turned up once. The rearrangement links TRBV6-5 to TRBJ2-2; D call uncertain. Germline CDR1 and CDR2: MNHEY and SVGAGI. CDR3 length equals 15 residues. Trimming removed 7 bases at V and 6 bases at J, with 18 bases between. CDR3 protein: CASTETRQVSGELFF. In DNA form, the CDR3 reads TGTGCCAGCACCGAGACAAGACAAGTATCCGGGGAGCTGTTTTTT.

The CDR3 DNA sequence: TGCGCCAGCAGCGAGAGGCGGGGGGGCCGTAATGAGCAGTTCTTC. Its translation: CASSERRGGRNEQFF. This rearrangement joins TRBV10-2 to TRBJ2-1; TRBD2 agrees at 9 bases. Germline CDR1 reads WSHSY; CDR2 reads SAAADI. After removal of 6 bases from V and 7 bases from J, the junction contained 10 bases not matched to a gene. This CDR3 region has 15 residues.

The chain couples TRBV10-3 to TRBJ2-7, with D perhaps matching TRBD1 (6 bases). The CDR3 is 14 residues long. In germline, CDR1 is ENHRY, CDR2 SYGVKD. The V end lost 10 bases, the J end lost 0 bases, and 16 bases lay between the germline ends. CDR3 nucleotide sequence: TGTGCCACGGGTACCCCAGGGGACTCCTACGAGCAGTACTTC. It is translated as CATGTPGDSYEQYF.

This clone was observed a single time. The rearrangement links TRBV6-5 to TRBJ2-7; no clear D gene. V dropped 0 bases and J dropped 2 bases, with 11 bases sitting between them. Germline CDR1 is MNHEY and CDR2 is SVGAGI. The CDR3 spans 15 residues. CDR3 protein: CASSYSTPGPYEQYF. The CDR3 bases are TGTGCCAGCAGTTACTCGACACCCGGTCCCTACGAGCAGTACTTC.

V and J are TRBV4-2 and TRBJ2-5; the match to TRBD2 covers 9 bases. This CDR3 has 15 amino acids. From germline, CDR1 is LGHNA and CDR2 YNFKEQ. Trimming took 0 bases from V and 1 from J; bases not matched to a gene: 0. CDR3 loop: CASSQERGGQETQYF. CDR3 in DNA: TGTGCCAGCAGCCAAGAGCGGGGGGGCCAAGAGACCCAGTACTTC.

The rearrangement links TRBV7-9 to TRBJ2-5; a possible D gene is TRBD1 (6 bases). This CDR3 is 12 amino acids long. V was shortened by 6 bases and J by 3 bases, with 8 bases between the two germline ends. Germline CDR1 reads SEHNR; CDR2 reads FQNEAQ (reference sequence). CDR3 coding DNA: TGTGCCAGCAGTTACAGGGAAGAGACCCAGTACTTC. This codes for CASSYREETQYF.

A single count supports this clone. The chain combines TRBV19 with TRBJ2-1; 7 nucleotides match TRBD1. The CDR3 sequence is 16 residues long. Germline V gene lookup returns CDR1 LNHDA and CDR2 SQIVND (reference sequence). V shed 4 bases, J shed 2 bases, and the junction held 8 bases outside the gene matches. This CDR3 is CASSKDRVSTYNEQFF. As DNA, the CDR3 is TGTGCCAGTAGTAAAGACAGGGTAAGCACCTACAATGAGCAGTTCTTC. Full variable domain (missing parts from reference TRBV19 and TRBJ2-1): DGGITQSPKYLFRKEGQNVTLSCEQNLNHDAMYWYRQDPGQGLRLIYYSQIVNDFQKGDIAEGYSVSREKKESFPLTVTSAQKNPTAFYLCASSKDRVSTYNEQFFGPGTRLTVL.

The chain is built from TRBV15 and TRBJ2-1; 7 nucleotides agree with TRBD2. Per germline, CDR1 LNHNV and CDR2 YYDKDF (reference sequence). The CDR3 sequence is 15 residues long. V shed 7 bases and J 5 bases; nucleotides not matched to a gene: 11. CDR3 sequence: CATTRGGGKDNEQFF. CDR3 DNA sequence: TGTGCCACCACCCGTGGGGGGGGAAAAGACAATGAGCAGTTCTTC. The variable domain in full, completed from reference TRBV15 and TRBJ2-1, reads DAMVIQNPRYQVTQFGKPVTLSCSQTLNHNVMYWYQQKSSQAPKLLFHYYDKDFNNEADTPDNFQSRRPNTSFCFLDIRSPGLGDTAMYLCATTRGGGKDNEQFFGPGTRLTVL.

This clone was counted a single time. The chain has TRBV6-6 and TRBJ1-6; 8 bases are shared with TRBD1. This CDR3 contains 14 residues. The germline CDR1 and CDR2 sequences are MNHNY and SVGAGI (reference sequence). Losses at the gene ends were 6 bases for V and 8 bases for J; bases not matched to a gene: 6. CDR3 region: CASSVQGADSPLHF. The CDR3 DNA is TGTGCCAGCAGCGTCCAGGGGGCGGATTCACCCCTCCACTTT.

The rearrangement joins TRBV19 to TRBJ1-4; the match to TRBD1 covers 7 bases. The CDR3 has 14 residues. The germline V gene has CDR1 LNHDA and CDR2 SQIVND (reference sequence). V lost 6 bases and J lost 5; bases outside the gene matches: 6. For the CDR3, the DNA is TGTGCCAGTAGCCGACAGGGTCAGAATGAAAAACTGTTTTTT. Translation: CASSRQGQNEKLFF.